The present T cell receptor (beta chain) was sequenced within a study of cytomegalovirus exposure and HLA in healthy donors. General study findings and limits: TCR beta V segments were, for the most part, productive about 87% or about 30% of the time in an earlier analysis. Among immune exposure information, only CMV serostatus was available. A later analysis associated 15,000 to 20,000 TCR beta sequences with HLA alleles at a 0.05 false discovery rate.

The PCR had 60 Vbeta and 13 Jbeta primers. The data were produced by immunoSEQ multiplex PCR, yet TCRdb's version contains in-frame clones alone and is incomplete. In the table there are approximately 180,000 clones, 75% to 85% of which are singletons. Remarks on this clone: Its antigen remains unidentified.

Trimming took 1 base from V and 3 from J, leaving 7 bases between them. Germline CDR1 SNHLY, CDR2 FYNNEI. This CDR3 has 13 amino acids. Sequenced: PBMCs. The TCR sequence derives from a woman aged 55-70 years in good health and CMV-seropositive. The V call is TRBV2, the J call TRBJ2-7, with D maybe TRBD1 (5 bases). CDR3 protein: CASSEGTNYEQYF. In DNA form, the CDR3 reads TGTGCCAGCAGTGAAGGGACAAACTACGAGCAGTACTTC.